A single sample gave rise to the 15 T cell receptor beta chains below, sequenced in a study of CD8 T cells in ankylosing spondylitis. Broader study findings: The study identified a TCR beta motif of under 10 highly homologous variants that appeared characteristic of ankylosing spondylitis blood.

These receptors have no identified antigens. TCRdb reanalysed the 5' RACE reads using MiXCR and keeps one entry per CDR3 protein. The table includes roughly 700,000 distinct CDR3 sequences, about 20% detected once. The sample was blood, either unsorted or a sorted T cell fraction (not recorded which). The receptor source for this set is a male donor with ankylosing spondylitis.

This clonotype was recorded many times. The chain links TRBV12-3 or TRBV12-4 to TRBJ2-7; D may be TRBD2 (5 bases). This CDR3 spans 13 amino acids. Trimming shortened V by 3 bases and J by 4 bases, and 10 bases separated the two germline ends. The CDR3 loop reads CASSFGLVYEQYF. The CDR3 DNA follows: TGTGCCAGCAGTTTTGGACTGGTTTACGAGCAGTACTTC.

The gene calls are TRBV7-3 and TRBJ2-1; 10 positions agree with TRBD2. The CDR3 is 19 amino acids. After removal of 5 bases from V and 0 bases from J, the junction contained 13 bases not matched to a gene. Germline lookup yields CDR1 SGHTA and CDR2 FQGTGA. CDR3 DNA: TGTGCCAGCAGCCCCACCCGGGGAAGCGGGAGGGCCTCCTACAATGAGCAGTTCTTC. This sequence encodes CASSPTRGSGRASYNEQFF. The full variable domain, in which reference TRBV7-3 and TRBJ2-1 provide the parts outside the CDR3, is GAGVSQTPSNKVTEKGKYVELRCDPISGHTALYWYRQSLGQGPEFLIYFQGTGAADDSGLPNDRFFAVRPEGSVSTLKIQRTERGDSAVYLCASSPTRGSGRASYNEQFFGPGTRLTVL.

This chain uses TRBV14 with TRBJ1-2, with D unresolved. V gave up 1 base and J gave up 6 bases, with 6 bases separating them. CDR3 length equals 12 residues. Per the germline V gene, CDR1 is SGHDN and CDR2 is FVKESK. The CDR3 here is CASSQVFDGYTF. The CDR3 bases are TGTGCCAGCAGCCAAGTGTTTGATGGCTACACCTTC.

This clonotype occurred once. V and J are TRBV11-3 and TRBJ2-2; D may be TRBD1 (6 bases). Germline CDR1 and CDR2: SGHNT and YENEEA. Trimming removed 1 base from V and 5 bases from J, with 17 bases in between. The CDR3 sequence is 17 residues long. CDR3 DNA sequence: TGTGCCAGCAGCTTAGCGGCCCTACGAACAGGGACCGGGGAGCTGTTTTTT. This sequence encodes CASSLAALRTGTGELFF.

The CDR3 protein is CATSDLTKHEQFF. The CDR3 nucleotides read TGTGCCACCAGTGATTTGACAAAACATGAGCAGTTCTTC. This rearrangement joins TRBV24-1 to TRBJ2-1, with unresolved D. V was trimmed by 0 bases and J by 8 bases, leaving 7 bases between them. CDR3 length: 13 amino acids. Germline assignment: CDR1 KGHDR and CDR2 SFDVKD.

V usage is TRBV7-2 and J usage is TRBJ2-7; 7 nucleotides align to TRBD2. V gave up 5 bases and J gave up 6 bases; unmatched junction bases: 16. In germline, CDR1 is SGHTA, CDR2 FQGNSA. This CDR3 region has 16 residues. The CDR3 reads CASSTRDYRLSGEQYF. For the CDR3, the DNA is TGTGCCAGCAGCACCCGGGACTACAGGTTGAGCGGCGAGCAGTACTTC.

This clonotype was detected only a few times. J is TRBJ1-3 and V is TRBV6-1; 8 bases agree with TRBD1. Germline loops: CDR1 MNHNS, CDR2 SASEGT. After removal of 7 bases from V and 4 bases from J, the junction contained 9 bases not matched to a gene. The CDR3 has 15 amino acids. The chain's CDR3 is CASTPGQGRGNTIYF. For the CDR3, the DNA is TGTGCCAGCACCCCAGGACAGGGAAGAGGAAACACCATATATTTT.

The V call is TRBV6-1, the J call TRBJ2-7, with 7 bases lining up with TRBD2. Germline V lookup: CDR1 MNHNS, CDR2 SASEGT. V gave up 9 bases and J gave up 6 bases; unmatched junction bases: 17. This CDR3 is built from 15 residues. CDR3 residues: CARGRGGGPWSEQYF. In nucleotides, the CDR3 is TGTGCCAGGGGGAGGGGAGGAGGGCCATGGAGCGAGCAGTACTTC.

This clonotype was found many times. CDR3 sequence (DNA): TGCAGTGCTAGTCCCACACGGACAGGGGGTAACGAGCAGTTCTTC. Its translation: CSASPTRTGGNEQFF. This chain uses TRBV20-1 with TRBJ2-1; 10 nucleotides match TRBD1. The trim removed 3 bases at V and 10 bases at J, leaving 12 bases unmatched. CDR3 length: 15 amino acids. Germline CDR1 is DFQATT and CDR2 is SNEGSKA (reference sequence).

The V and J genes are TRBV11-2 and TRBJ2-3, with D unclear. Germline loops: CDR1 SGHAT, CDR2 FQNNGV. The CDR3 covers 16 residues. V dropped 1 base and J dropped 0 bases, with 11 bases sitting between them. The CDR3 spells CASSLGWARSTDTQYF. CDR3 nucleotides: TGTGCCAGCAGCTTAGGATGGGCCCGAAGCACAGATACGCAGTATTTT.

The chain employs TRBV5-6 and TRBJ2-5; D ambiguous. The CDR3 runs to 15 residues. V lost 4 bases and J lost 5, with 18 bases in between. Germline CDR1 SGHDT, CDR2 YYEEEE. CDR3 nucleotides: TGTGCCAGCAGCCCGGACGGTCTAGACTGGGAGACCCAGTACTTC. Residues: CASSPDGLDWETQYF.

This clonotype was observed a few times. The V call is TRBV12-3 or TRBV12-4, the J call TRBJ2-3; TRBD1 matches 7 bases. V lost 3 bases and J lost 6; bases outside the gene matches: 6. This CDR3 is built from 14 residues. DNA of the CDR3: TGTGCCAGCAGTTTGGGACAGCCTATGGATACGCAGTATTTT. It specifies CASSLGQPMDTQYF.

This chain joins TRBV9 and TRBJ1-5, with TRBD1 as a possible D gene (5 bases). The germline V gene has CDR1 SGDLS and CDR2 YYNGEE. Trimming took 4 bases from V and 4 from J, leaving 12 bases between them. CDR3 length: 14 residues. In DNA form, the CDR3 reads TGTGCCAGCAGCACAAGGGGTCCGAATCAGCCCCAGCATTTT. This sequence encodes CASSTRGPNQPQHF. Full variable domain (outside the CDR3, taken from reference TRBV9 and TRBJ1-5): DSGVTQTPKHLITATGQRVTLRCSPRSGDLSVYWYQQSLDQGLQFLIQYYNGEERAKGNILERFSAQQFPDLHSELNLSSLELGDSALYFCASSTRGPNQPQHFGDGTRLSIL.

The V and J genes are TRBV7-9 and TRBJ1-6; D not resolved. Germline CDR1 reads SEHNR; CDR2 reads FQNEAQ (reference sequence). CDR3 length: 18 residues. V was pared by 5 bases and J by 0 bases, with 17 bases between. CDR3 nucleotide sequence: TGTGCCAGCAGCCTAGTCGCCGTGGGTCCCTCCTATAATTCACCCCTCCACTTT. This translates into CASSLVAVGPSYNSPLHF.

This clonotype was seen a handful of times. The chain recombines TRBV12-3 or TRBV12-4 with TRBJ2-1; D may match TRBD1 or TRBD2 (5 bases each). The CDR3 totals 14 residues. V shed 7 bases and J shed 4 bases, with 14 bases lying between them. This CDR3 reads CASIRGGSYNEQFF. The CDR3 nucleotides read TGTGCCAGCATTAGGGGTGGGAGTTACAATGAGCAGTTCTTC.